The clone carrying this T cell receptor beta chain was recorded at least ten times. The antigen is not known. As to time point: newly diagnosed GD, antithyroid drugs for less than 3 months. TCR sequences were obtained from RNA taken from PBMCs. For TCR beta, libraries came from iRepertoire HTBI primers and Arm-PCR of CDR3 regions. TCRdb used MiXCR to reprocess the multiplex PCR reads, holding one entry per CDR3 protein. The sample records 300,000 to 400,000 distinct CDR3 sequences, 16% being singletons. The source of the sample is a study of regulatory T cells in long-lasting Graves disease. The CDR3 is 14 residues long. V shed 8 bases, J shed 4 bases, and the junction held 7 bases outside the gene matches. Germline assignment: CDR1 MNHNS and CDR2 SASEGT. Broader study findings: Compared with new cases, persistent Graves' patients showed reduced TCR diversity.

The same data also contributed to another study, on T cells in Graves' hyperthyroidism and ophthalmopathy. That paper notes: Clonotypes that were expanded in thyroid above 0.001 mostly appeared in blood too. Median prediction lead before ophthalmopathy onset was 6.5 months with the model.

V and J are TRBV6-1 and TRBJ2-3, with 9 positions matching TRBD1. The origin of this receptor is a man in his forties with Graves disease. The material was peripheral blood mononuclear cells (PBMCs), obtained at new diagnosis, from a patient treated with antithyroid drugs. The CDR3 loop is CASRLRDRADTQYF. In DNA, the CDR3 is TGTGCCAGCCGGCTCCGGGACAGGGCAGATACGCAGTATTTT.